Presented here are 14 T cell receptor beta chains from one specimen sequenced in a study of T-cell memory formation after mild COVID-19. One entry per CDR3 protein results from TCRdb running MiXCR on the 5' RACE reads. The table has 300,000 to 350,000 distinct CDR3 sequences, just under 20% seen once; the top ten hold 20% to 25%. The sequencing input was PBMCs or a T cell subset sorted from them (not recorded which). These TCRs come from a man between 18 and 29 years old who had mild COVID-19 (a few samples of this study predate the infection). Cell type and time point are not known.

About this clonotype itself: Since no conserved phenylalanine or tryptophan closes the CDR3, a read error is the likely cause. This chain links TRBV19 with TRBJ1-2, with 9 nucleotides matching TRBD1. Losses at the gene ends were 8 bases for V and 6 bases for J; bases not matched to a gene: 7. CDR1 and CDR2 (germline): LNHDA, SQIVND (reference sequence). The CDR3 has 13 amino acids. The DNA for the CDR3 is TGTGCCAGTGGAGCACAGGGGGCCCATGGCTACACCTTA. As protein: CASGAQGAHGYTL.

As DNA, the CDR3 is TGTGCCACCAGTGGGGGGGCAAGTGGCTACACCTTC. Its translation: CATSGGASGYTF. V gene TRBV24-1 combines with J gene TRBJ1-2; the D gene is possibly TRBD1 (6 bases). Germline values: CDR1 KGHDR, CDR2 SFDVKD. The CDR3 is 12 residues long. V was shortened by 5 bases and J by 7 bases, with 10 bases between the two germline ends.

This clonotype was detected a few times. This chain joins TRBV4-1 and TRBJ2-5, with D possibly called TRBD1 or TRBD2 (5 bases each). Trimming shortened V by 2 bases and J by 5 bases, and 15 bases separated the two germline ends. Looked up from germline, CDR1 is MGHRA and CDR2 is YSYEKL. This CDR3 has 15 amino acids. The CDR3 region has the DNA TGCGCCAGCAGCCAACCGCCGGGACCTGTGGAGACCCAGTACTTC. It encodes CASSQPPGPVETQYF.

CDR3 loop: CASSYGGRGAETQYF. As DNA, the CDR3 is TGTGCCAGCAGTTACGGCGGTCGGGGGGCGGAGACCCAGTACTTC. This chain connects TRBV6-2 or TRBV6-3 to TRBJ2-5; maybe TRBD2 (7 bases). The CDR3 has 15 residues. Deletions cut 2 bases from V and 5 bases from J, with 15 bases between. The germline CDR1 and CDR2 sequences are MNHEY and SVGEGT.

The V and J genes are TRBV9 and TRBJ2-2; D tentatively reads TRBD1 or TRBD2 (5 bases each). V lost 0 bases and J 7 bases, leaving 7 bases between the germline ends. Germline V gene data show CDR1 as SGDLS and CDR2 as YYNGEE. This CDR3 has 13 amino acids. This chain's CDR3 is CASSVVGDGELFF. The CDR3 bases are TGTGCCAGCAGCGTAGTGGGGGACGGGGAGCTGTTTTTT.

This CDR3 is CASTPRYSGNTIYF. For the CDR3, the DNA is TGTGCCAGCACCCCCCGGTACAGTGGAAACACCATATATTTT. The rearrangement uses TRBV12-3 or TRBV12-4 and TRBJ1-3; D unresolved. V shed 7 bases and J shed 3 bases, with 13 bases lying between them. The CDR3 sequence is 14 residues long.

The chain has TRBV12-3 or TRBV12-4 and TRBJ2-1; 9 bases match TRBD2. J lost 8 bases, V lost 0 bases, and 5 bases had no gene match. The CDR3 spans 15 residues. The CDR3, as DNA: TGTGCCAGCAGTTTAGCGCTGCGGGGGGGCGATGAGCAGTTCTTC. Protein product: CASSLALRGGDEQFF.

The sample holds a few counts of this clonotype. V usage is TRBV4-2 and J usage is TRBJ2-5; maybe TRBD2 (5 bases). Germline CDR1 LGHNA, CDR2 YNFKEQ. The CDR3 has 19 residues. Trimming took 0 bases from V and 5 from J, leaving 25 bases between them. The CDR3 DNA reads as TGTGCCAGCAGCCAAGATGAAGTGATAGCCCGCGCCGGCGGGGAGACCCAGTACTTC. It specifies CASSQDEVIARAGGETQYF.

The V call is TRBV10-3, the J call TRBJ2-2; 8 bases align to TRBD1. The J segment lost 0 bases and the V segment lost 4 bases, leaving 1 base of the junction unmatched. The length of the CDR3 is 15 residues. CDR1 and CDR2 (germline): ENHRY, SYGVKD. CDR3 coding DNA: TGTGCCATCAGTGGGGGACAGGCGAACACCGGGGAGCTGTTTTTT. This sequence encodes CAISGGQANTGELFF.

The gene calls are TRBV6-5 and TRBJ1-2, with D perhaps matching TRBD1 (5 bases). V dropped 0 bases and J dropped 11 bases, with 10 bases sitting between them. CDR3 length: 12 amino acids. Germline V gene data show CDR1 as MNHEY and CDR2 as SVGAGI. This chain's CDR3 is CASSYSIGAYTF. The CDR3 coding sequence is TGTGCCAGCAGTTACTCGATTGGGGCATACACCTTC.

This clonotype was found a few times. The V call is TRBV7-2, the J call TRBJ1-6; D call uncertain. This CDR3 has 14 residues. From germline, CDR1 is SGHTA and CDR2 FQGNSA. V was cut by 3 bases and J by 14 bases, with 17 bases left in between. This chain's CDR3 is CASSFRREGWALHF. DNA for the CDR3: TGTGCCAGCAGCTTCCGGAGGGAGGGTTGGGCCCTCCACTTT.

The chain uses TRBV27 and TRBJ2-7; a weak D match, TRBD2 (6 bases). This CDR3 comprises 14 residues. CDR1 and CDR2 from the germline V gene are MNHEY and SMNVEV (reference sequence). V shed 7 bases and J shed 1 base, with 14 bases lying between them. CDR3 DNA sequence: TGTGCCAGCAAGGAGGGGACCTTATCCTACGAGCAGTACGTC. Translated: CASKEGTLSYEQYV.

This clonotype has at least ten counts. J is TRBJ1-2 and V is TRBV3-1; D is undetermined. Between the trimmed V and J ends, which lost 3 bases and 3 bases, there was a span of 14 bases. The CDR3 sequence is 15 residues long. Germline CDR1 reads LGHDT; CDR2 reads YNNKEL (reference sequence). The CDR3 DNA is TGTGCCAGCAGCCATATCGACACCTTATACTATGGCTACACCTTC. This gives the protein CASSHIDTLYYGYTF.

This clonotype was observed a handful of times. The chain has TRBV7-3 and TRBJ2-3; 8 nucleotides match TRBD1. J was trimmed by 4 bases and V by 3 bases; bases with no gene match: 3. Germline values: CDR1 SGHTA, CDR2 FQGTGA. The length of the CDR3 is 14 residues. This CDR3 reads CASSLGQVPDTQYF. The CDR3 DNA sequence: TGTGCCAGCAGCTTGGGACAGGTCCCAGATACGCAGTATTTT.